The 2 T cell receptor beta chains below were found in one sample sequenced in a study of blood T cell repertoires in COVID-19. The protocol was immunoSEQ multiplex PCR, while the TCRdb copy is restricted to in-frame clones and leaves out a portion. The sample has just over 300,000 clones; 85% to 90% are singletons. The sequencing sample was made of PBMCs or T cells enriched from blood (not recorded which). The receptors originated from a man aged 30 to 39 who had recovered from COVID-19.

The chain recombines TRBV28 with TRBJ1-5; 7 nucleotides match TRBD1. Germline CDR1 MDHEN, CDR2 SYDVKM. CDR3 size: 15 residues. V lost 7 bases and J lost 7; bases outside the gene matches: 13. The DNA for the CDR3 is TGTGCCAGCACTCTGAGGGGGCTGCGCGGGCAGCCCCAGCATTTT. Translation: CASTLRGLRGQPQHF. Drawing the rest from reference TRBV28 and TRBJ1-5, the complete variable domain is DVKVTQSSRYLVKRTGEKVFLECVQDMDHENMFWYRQDPGLGLRLIYFSYDVKMKEKGDIPEGYSVSREKKERFSLILESASTNQTSMYLCASTLRGLRGQPQHFGDGTRLSIL.

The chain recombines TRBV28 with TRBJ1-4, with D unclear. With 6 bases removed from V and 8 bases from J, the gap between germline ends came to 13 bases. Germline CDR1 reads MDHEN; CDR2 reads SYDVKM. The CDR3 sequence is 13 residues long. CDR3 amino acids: CASSRVSGEKLFF. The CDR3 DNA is TGTGCCAGCAGCCGGGTCAGTGGGGAAAAACTGTTTTTT.